What follows are 27 T cell receptor beta chains derived from one specimen sequenced in a study of T cell responses to AZD1222 COVID-19 vaccine. TCRdb's table, derived via immunoSEQ multiplex PCR, lists solely in-frame clones and lacks some. The table shows 150,000 or so clones, with roughly nine tenths occurring only once. Sequencing was performed on peripheral blood, taken 28 days after the second AZD1222 dose. The receptors were gathered from an adult who received the AZD1222 COVID-19 vaccine.

The chain carries TRBV5-1 and TRBJ2-1; the D is unclear. The CDR3 covers 17 residues. V lost 4 bases, J lost 0 bases, and 17 bases lay in between. CDR1 SGHRS and CDR2 YFSETQ come from the germline V gene. CDR3 region: CASSRLDTSSSYNEQFF. Here the CDR3 DNA reads TGCGCCAGCAGCCGCTTAGACACTTCAAGCTCCTACAATGAGCAGTTCTTC.

The chain has TRBV6-5 and TRBJ1-2, with a weak D call TRBD1 (5 bases). Germline V gene data show CDR1 as MNHEY and CDR2 as SVGAGI. The ends were cut back, 2 bases at V and 4 bases at J, with 14 bases in the middle. This CDR3 has 15 residues. The CDR3 region is CASSYPRTGGYGYTF. CDR3 nucleotide sequence: TGTGCCAGCAGTTACCCCCGGACGGGGGGCTATGGCTACACCTTC.

This clone came up once. The DNA for the CDR3 is TGTGCCAGCAGTAGCGGGAGTCGATACGAGCAGTACTTC. Encoded protein: CASSSGSRYEQYF. This chain connects TRBV5-4 to TRBJ2-7; 9 nucleotides match TRBD2. This CDR3 contains 13 residues. CDR1 and CDR2 (germline): SGHNT, YYREEE (reference sequence). J gave up 4 bases and V 5 bases, and 4 bases lay outside the gene matches.

The chain uses TRBV24-1 and TRBJ2-1; 7 bases align to TRBD2. The CDR3 runs 17 residues. The V segment lost 4 bases and the J segment 10 bases; nucleotides outside the gene matches: 18. Per the germline V gene, CDR1 is KGHDR and CDR2 is SFDVKD. CDR3 loop: CATSDPLGGLGLGEQFF. CDR3 sequence (DNA): TGTGCCACCAGTGACCCCTTGGGGGGGTTAGGGCTTGGAGAGCAGTTCTTC.

This clone was counted once. J is TRBJ2-1 and V is TRBV11-2, with TRBD2 matching over 8 bases. Germline V CDR1 and CDR2: SGHAT, FQNNGV. The CDR3 loop spans 15 amino acids. With 2 bases clipped from V and 6 bases from J, the junction kept 6 bases outside the gene matches. DNA of the CDR3: TGTGCCAGCAGCTTAACGGGAGGGGGGCCCAATGAGCAGTTCTTC. It is translated as CASSLTGGGPNEQFF.

The J gene is TRBJ1-2, the V gene TRBV19; the D gene is possibly TRBD1 (5 bases). CDR1 is LNHDA, CDR2 SQIVND, per germline (reference sequence). The CDR3 totals 11 residues. With 7 bases removed from V and 6 bases from J, the gap between germline ends came to 9 bases. The CDR3 loop is CASTQGHGYTF. The CDR3 DNA is TGTGCCAGTACCCAGGGCCATGGCTACACCTTC. The whole variable domain, filled in from reference TRBV19 and TRBJ1-2, reads DGGITQSPKYLFRKEGQNVTLSCEQNLNHDAMYWYRQDPGQGLRLIYYSQIVNDFQKGDIAEGYSVSREKKESFPLTVTSAQKNPTAFYLCASTQGHGYTFGSGTRLTVV.

The rearrangement links TRBV6-5 to TRBJ1-5, with 8 bases lining up with TRBD1. Germline V gene lookup returns CDR1 MNHEY and CDR2 SVGAGI. V dropped 4 bases and J dropped 6; count of bases not matched to a gene: 8. The CDR3 extends over 15 amino acids. The CDR3 here is CASSSNDRGGQPQHF. CDR3 sequence (DNA): TGTGCCAGCAGTTCCAATGACAGGGGCGGTCAGCCCCAGCATTTT.

The CDR3 coding sequence is TGTGCCTCCTCTTTACAGGGGAAAAACATTCAGTACTTC. It is translated as CASSLQGKNIQYF. The rearrangement links TRBV30 to TRBJ2-4; 7 bases are a match to TRBD1. The CDR3 loop spans 13 amino acids. Trimming cost V 7 bases and J 4 bases; bases outside gene matches: 7. Germline CDR1 is GTSNPN and CDR2 is SVGIG (reference sequence).

The chain is built from TRBV5-6 and TRBJ1-3; tentative D call: TRBD1 (5 bases). Per the germline V gene, CDR1 is SGHDT and CDR2 is YYEEEE. The CDR3 is made up of 16 amino acids. Trimming removed 2 bases at V and 0 bases at J, with 12 bases between. The CDR3 reads CASSFGQGSSGNTIYF. The CDR3 DNA reads as TGTGCCAGCAGCTTTGGGCAGGGTAGCTCTGGAAACACCATATATTTT. The full variable domain, with the rest looked up from reference TRBV5-6 and TRBJ1-3, is DAGVTQSPTHLIKTRGQQVTLRCSPKSGHDTVSWYQQALGQGPQFIFQYYEEEERQRGNFPDRFSGHQFPNYSSELNVNALLLGDSALYLCASSFGQGSSGNTIYFGEGSWLTVV.

V usage is TRBV3-1 (or the pseudogene TRBV3-2) and J usage is TRBJ2-2, with unresolved D. The germline gives CDR1 LGHDT, CDR2 YNNKEL (reference sequence). V lost 4 bases, J lost 1 base, and 7 bases lay in between. CDR3 length: 14 residues. As DNA, the CDR3 is TGTGCCAGCAGCCGTTTTGGGAACACCGGGGAGCTGTTTTTT. Translating gives CASSRFGNTGELFF.

This rearrangement joins TRBV5-1 to TRBJ2-1; D gene uncertain. This CDR3 is 14 amino acids long. The germline gives CDR1 SGHRS, CDR2 YFSETQ. V lost 0 bases to trimming and J lost 5 bases, with 9 bases between them. The DNA for the CDR3 is TGCGCCAGCAGCTTGGAGTCGGCCAACAATGAGCAGTTCTTC. Translating gives CASSLESANNEQFF.

This clone occurred once. The chain has TRBV7-9 and TRBJ1-2; D gene uncertain. The CDR3 is made up of 13 amino acids. V gave up 5 bases and J gave up 2 bases, with 9 bases separating them. The germline V gene encodes CDR1 SEHNR and CDR2 FQNEAQ (reference sequence). CDR3 nucleotides: TGTGCCAGCAGCCCCTTAAGGAACTATGGCTACACCTTC. It encodes CASSPLRNYGYTF.

The V gene is TRBV5-6, the J gene TRBJ1-2; D might be TRBD1 (6 bases). Trimming left V 2 bases short and J 0 bases short, with 11 bases between. CDR3 size: 15 residues. Germline V gene lookup returns CDR1 SGHDT and CDR2 YYEEEE. This CDR3 reads CASSFRDTSNYGYTF. CDR3 nucleotide sequence: TGTGCCAGCAGCTTTCGGGACACCTCTAACTATGGCTACACCTTC.

The chain has TRBV6-5 and TRBJ2-7, with a possible D match to TRBD2 (5 bases). Germline V gene data show CDR1 as MNHEY and CDR2 as SVGAGI. Trimming took off 7 bases at V and 0 bases at J, with 16 bases between the two ends. This CDR3 comprises 15 residues. This CDR3 reads CASTPDSLSSYEQYF. In DNA form, the CDR3 reads TGTGCCAGCACCCCGGACTCATTGAGCTCCTACGAGCAGTACTTC.

For the CDR3, the DNA is TGTGCCAGTAGGACCTTGCCAGGTCTAATCTCTGAAGCTTTCTTT. Protein sequence: CASRTLPGLISEAFF. This sequence joins TRBV19 and TRBJ1-1, with no clear D. Trimming took off 6 bases at V and 6 bases at J, with 20 bases between the two ends. Germline values: CDR1 LNHDA, CDR2 SQIVND (reference sequence). The length of the CDR3 is 15 residues.

The sample holds one count of this clone. The chain recombines TRBV13 with TRBJ2-3; 8 bases align to TRBD2. The CDR3 is 16 amino acids. The trim removed 7 bases at V and 2 bases at J, leaving 11 bases unmatched. Germline V gene sequence: CDR1 PRHDT, CDR2 FYEKMQ (reference sequence). DNA of the CDR3: TGTGCCAGCAACGAAAACGGGGGGGCGATCACAGATACGCAGTATTTT. Translated, it gives CASNENGGAITDTQYF.

A few counts support this clone. The chain carries TRBV5-1 and TRBJ1-3; D unresolved. V was cut by 4 bases and J by 4 bases, with 12 bases left in between. This CDR3 is 14 amino acids long. CDR1 is SGHRS, CDR2 YFSETQ, per germline. CDR3 amino acids: CASSQGAGGNTIYF. CDR3 DNA: TGCGCCAGCAGCCAAGGCGCGGGAGGAAACACCATATATTTT. Together with reference TRBV5-1 and TRBJ1-3, the CDR3 gives the full variable domain: KAGVTQTPRYLIKTRGQQVTLSCSPISGHRSVSWYQQTPGQGLQFLFEYFSETQRNKGNFPGRFSGRQFSNSRSEMNVSTLELGDSALYLCASSQGAGGNTIYFGEGSWLTVV.

V gene TRBV4-1 combines with J gene TRBJ1-5; 8 bases are shared with TRBD1. The junction had 2 bases not matched to a gene; V was cut back by 2 bases and J by 5 bases. CDR1 is MGHRA and CDR2 is YSYEKL in the germline V gene. CDR3 length equals 14 residues. The CDR3 DNA follows: TGCGCCAGCAGCCAACAGGGGGCAGATCAGCCCCAGCATTTT. This gives the protein CASSQQGADQPQHF.

The chain recombines TRBV19 with TRBJ1-4; TRBD1 might be the D (6 bases). The CDR3 covers 16 residues. The V gene lost 0 bases and the J gene lost 2 bases, with 10 bases spanning the gap. From germline, CDR1 is LNHDA and CDR2 SQIVND (reference sequence). The CDR3 DNA follows: TGTGCCAGTAGTATAGATCACAGGGCCACTAATGAAAAACTGTTTTTT. Residues: CASSIDHRATNEKLFF.

V and J are TRBV27 and TRBJ1-5; 7 nucleotides line up with TRBD1. CDR3 length: 16 residues. V lost 6 bases to trimming and J lost 2 bases; unmatched junction nucleotides: 10. Germline CDR1 MNHEY, CDR2 SMNVEV (reference sequence). CDR3 sequence: CASSRQGFSGNQPQHF. For the CDR3, the DNA is TGTGCCAGCAGCAGACAGGGATTTAGTGGCAATCAGCCCCAGCATTTT.

In regard to this clone: The identical CDR3 is also encoded by other nucleotide sequences in the sample. The rearrangement links TRBV12-3 or TRBV12-4 to TRBJ2-5; D remains unclear. Trimming took 6 bases from V and 1 from J, leaving 3 bases between them. The CDR3 contains 11 residues. This chain's CDR3 is CASSIQETQYF. The CDR3 DNA follows: TGTGCCAGCAGCATCCAAGAGACCCAGTACTTC.

The chain couples TRBV15 to TRBJ2-5; 7 positions agree with TRBD1. Trimming took 0 bases from V and 10 from J; bases not matched to a gene: 14. CDR1 is LNHNV and CDR2 is YYDKDF in the germline V gene (reference sequence). This CDR3 is built from 16 residues. Here the CDR3 reads CATSRDRDSGFDIQYF. CDR3 in DNA: TGTGCCACCAGCAGAGATCGGGACAGTGGGTTTGATATCCAGTACTTC.

This chain joins TRBV18 and TRBJ1-4, with TRBD1 as a possible D gene (5 bases). Germline CDR1 KGHSH, CDR2 LQKENI. There are 14 residues in the CDR3. Trimming pared 2 bases from V and 5 bases from J, leaving 9 bases between. CDR3 in DNA: TGTGCCAGCTCACCAGGGGCGCGGAATGAAAAACTGTTTTTT. Translating it yields CASSPGARNEKLFF.

The chain is built from TRBV2 and TRBJ2-3; either TRBD1 or TRBD2 may supply D (5 bases each). CDR3 length: 14 amino acids. The ends were cut back, 8 bases at V and 6 bases at J, with 18 bases in the middle. Germline-derived CDR1 and CDR2 are SNHLY and FYNNEI. The CDR3 DNA is TGTGCCAGCCATCCGGGACCCTTGGGGGATACGCAGTATTTT. Protein sequence: CASHPGPLGDTQYF.

This clone occurred once. This chain uses TRBV6-4 with TRBJ1-4; no firm D call. Trimming removed 0 bases from V and 3 bases from J, with 8 bases in between. In germline, CDR1 is MRHNA, CDR2 SNTAGT. The CDR3 is 15 residues long. CDR3 in DNA: TGTGCCAGCAGTGACTCGGGCAGACCTAATGAAAAACTGTTTTTT. Translation gives CASSDSGRPNEKLFF.

V is TRBV19 and J is TRBJ1-5, with a weak D call TRBD1 (6 bases). Looked up from germline, CDR1 is LNHDA and CDR2 is SQIVND (reference sequence). V was trimmed by 11 bases and J by 0 bases, leaving 17 bases between them. There are 15 residues in the CDR3. CDR3 sequence (DNA): TGTGCCGCCCGGACAGAGAGCGGTAGCAATCAGCCCCAGCATTTT. Its protein is CAARTESGSNQPQHF.

V usage is TRBV2 and J usage is TRBJ2-7; D unclear. CDR3 size: 13 residues. The V end was cut by 6 bases, the J end by 6 bases, with 15 bases between. Germline-derived CDR1 and CDR2 are SNHLY and FYNNEI. The CDR3 reads CASSPYGVGEQYF. CDR3 DNA sequence: TGTGCCAGCAGCCCCTATGGGGTAGGCGAGCAGTACTTC.